This T cell receptor (beta chain) was obtained from a study of response to subunit inactivated influenza vaccine (dated by TCRdb to the late 2010s). Regarding the complete study: To follow how T cells responded to a trivalent subunit inactivated influenza vaccine, the researchers relied on deep quantitative profiling of the T cell receptor repertoire. The investigation overall reported the following: The authors proposed that each seasonal influenza vaccination may bring in only a limited number of new T cells.

The library was obtained by RT-PCR. For sequencing, an Illumina HiSeq 2500 was employed. The public sequencing data were trimmed at Q25 with fastp and processed into clonotypes with MiXCR by TCRdb, which kept only in-frame beta chains. For every CDR3 protein sequence, its rows merge into one entry that carries the most common genes and DNA. Recorded for this sample are 150,000 to 200,000 distinct CDR3 sequences; approximately 9.2% of them occurred a single time. Approximately 10% of the sample rests with the top ten. This clonotype appeared many times. Its antigen specificity is not known. No base qualities exist here, and no much larger clone lies one base off it. CDR3 length: 14 amino acids, cysteine to phenylalanine. The entry retains the CDR3 DNA only, 42 bases that are in frame from base 1. The germline V gene (reference sequence) sets CDR1 to LGHDT and CDR2 to YNNKEL. After removal of 4 bases from V and 9 bases from J, the junction retains 8 bases not matched to a gene.

The sequenced sample was non-naive T cells sorted from PBMCs, obtained on the day of vaccination. The meaning of the sample's cell subset or site label: memory T cell fraction. The sequence joins TRBV3-1 to TRBJ2-1, with TRBD2 matching 8 junction bases. The sequence came from a man between 50 and 59 years old who received an inactivated influenza vaccine. Donor details come from another sample of the same person, matched by shared clones. The DNA sequence is as follows: TGTGCCAGCAGCCCACCGGGACTAGGCGCTGAGCAGTTCTTC. This is translated as CASSPPGLGAEQFF.